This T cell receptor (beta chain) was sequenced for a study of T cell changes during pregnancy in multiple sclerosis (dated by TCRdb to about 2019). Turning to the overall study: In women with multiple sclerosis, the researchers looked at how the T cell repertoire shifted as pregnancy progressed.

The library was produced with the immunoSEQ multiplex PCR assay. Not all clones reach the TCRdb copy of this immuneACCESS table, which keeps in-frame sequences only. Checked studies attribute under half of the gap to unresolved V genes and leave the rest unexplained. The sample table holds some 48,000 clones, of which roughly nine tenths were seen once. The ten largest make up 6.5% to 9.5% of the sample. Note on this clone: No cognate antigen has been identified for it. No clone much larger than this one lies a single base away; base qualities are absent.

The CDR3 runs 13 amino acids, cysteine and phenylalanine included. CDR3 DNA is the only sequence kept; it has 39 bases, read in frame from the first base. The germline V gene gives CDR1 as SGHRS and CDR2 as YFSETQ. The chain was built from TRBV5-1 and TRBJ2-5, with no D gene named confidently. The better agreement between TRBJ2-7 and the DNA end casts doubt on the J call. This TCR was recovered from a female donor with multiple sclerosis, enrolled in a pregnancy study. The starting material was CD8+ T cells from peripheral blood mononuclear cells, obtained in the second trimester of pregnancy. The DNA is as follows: TGCGCCAGCAGCTTGGGCGGCGGCTACGAGCAGTACTTC. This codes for CASSLGGGYEQYF.